This T cell receptor (beta chain) was sequenced for a study of patients and donors after allogeneic stem cell transplantation. This clonotype occurred many times. TCRdb used MiXCR to reprocess the RT-PCR reads, holding one entry per CDR3 protein. The sample yields 400,000 to 450,000 distinct CDR3 sequences, around 16% seen once. Trimming removed 0 bases at V and 0 bases at J, with 10 bases between. The CDR3 loop spans 15 amino acids. The V gene's germline CDR1 is SGHRS and CDR2 YFSETQ. This receptor was identified in a human donor who was either an allogeneic HSCT recipient or a stem cell or donor lymphocyte infusion donor (not recorded which). It is not recorded whose cells these are; they may come from a transplant donor. The chain uses TRBV5-1 and TRBJ2-7, with D possibly TRBD1 on 5 matching bases. Sequencing was done on a sample of blood, either unsorted or a sorted T cell fraction (not recorded which). The CDR3 region is CASSLAWGSSYEQYF. The CDR3 DNA follows: TGCGCCAGCAGCTTGGCCTGGGGCTCCTCCTACGAGCAGTACTTC.